These 30 T cell receptor beta chains share one sample of origin, sequenced in a study of chemoradiotherapy in HPV16-positive cancers. The data were produced by immunoSEQ multiplex PCR, yet TCRdb's version contains in-frame clones alone and is incomplete. The sample has about 53,000 clones; 90% are singletons. This sample comprised blood, obtained from a patient who underwent chemoradiotherapy. The receptors derive from a human donor with HPV-associated anogenital cancer.

J is TRBJ2-1 and V is TRBV7-2; D not certain. Trimming removed 1 base at V and 3 bases at J, with 10 bases between. The CDR3 has 15 residues. CDR1 and CDR2 from the germline V gene are SGHTA and FQGNSA. CDR3 protein: CASSLDSRYYNEQFF. CDR3 nucleotides: TGTGCCAGCAGCTTAGACAGTAGGTACTACAATGAGCAGTTCTTC.

The CDR3 region has the DNA TGCGCCAGCAGCCAAGCACTGTTCGGGGGGGCCTACAATGAGCAGTTCTTC. It translates to CASSQALFGGAYNEQFF. The V call is TRBV4-1, the J call TRBJ2-1; the match to TRBD2 covers 8 bases. This CDR3 has 17 amino acids. Germline V gene sequence: CDR1 MGHRA, CDR2 YSYEKL. With V trimmed by 1 base and J by 2 bases, 7 bases remained unmatched.

This chain joins TRBV7-6 and TRBJ2-7; 9 bases align to TRBD1. The length of the CDR3 is 15 residues. Germline V gene data show CDR1 as SGHVS and CDR2 as FNYEAQ. With 5 bases clipped from V and 0 bases from J, the junction kept 5 bases outside the gene matches. CDR3 sequence reads: CASSLGDRVSYEQYF. For the CDR3, the DNA is TGTGCCAGCAGCCTAGGGGACAGGGTCTCCTACGAGCAGTACTTC.

The chain recombines TRBV25-1 with TRBJ1-4; D might be TRBD1 (5 bases). V was cut by 3 bases and J by 2 bases, with 10 bases left in between. The CDR3 loop spans 15 amino acids. The germline gives CDR1 MGHDK, CDR2 SYGVNS. Here the CDR3 DNA reads TGTGCCAGCAGTGACCCGGGGCAGACTAATGAAAAACTGTTTTTT. This codes for CASSDPGQTNEKLFF.

This chain joins TRBV5-1 and TRBJ2-3, with D unclear. V lost 0 bases and J 9 bases, leaving 8 bases between the germline ends. The CDR3 is 12 residues long. Germline V lookup: CDR1 SGHRS, CDR2 YFSETQ. CDR3 protein: CASSLEGQTQYF. The CDR3 bases are TGCGCCAGCAGCTTGGAGGGTCAGACGCAGTATTTT.

The chain uses TRBV6-1 and TRBJ2-1; 7 nucleotides line up with TRBD2. This CDR3 is 14 amino acids long. The junction had 11 bases not matched to a gene; V was cut back by 6 bases and J by 9 bases. Looked up from germline, CDR1 is MNHNS and CDR2 is SASEGT. The CDR3 bases are TGTGCCAGCAGCGGGGACTATCGGGCTTTTGAGCAGTTCTTC. Its protein is CASSGDYRAFEQFF.

The chain links TRBV4-3 to TRBJ2-3; 9 bases fit TRBD2. The V gene end was trimmed by 4 bases and the J gene end by 3 bases; junction bases not matched to a gene: 2. CDR1 is LGHNA and CDR2 is YSLEER in the germline V gene. The CDR3 runs 14 residues. CDR3: CASSPGLATDTQYF. The CDR3 DNA is TGCGCCAGCAGCCCAGGACTAGCGACAGATACGCAGTATTTT.

In this sample, this clone turned up a few times. The CDR3, as DNA: TGTGCCACCAGCAGAGAACGCCCGGGACAGTTGAACAATCAGCCCCAGCATTTT. Translating gives CATSRERPGQLNNQPQHF. This sequence joins TRBV15 and TRBJ1-5; 7 nucleotides line up with TRBD1. The CDR3 has 18 amino acids. Germline CDR1 LNHNV, CDR2 YYDKDF (reference sequence). With V trimmed by 0 bases and J by 3 bases, 11 bases remained unmatched.

V usage is TRBV18 and J usage is TRBJ2-5, with 8 bases matching TRBD1. TRBJ2-7 explains the end of the DNA better; the J call may be wrong. CDR3 length: 14 residues. Looked up from germline, CDR1 is KGHSH and CDR2 is LQKENI. The DNA of the CDR3 is TGTGCCAGCTCACCACCGTGGACAGGGAACGAGCAGTACTTC. This sequence encodes CASSPPWTGNEQYF.

CDR3 region: CASSIVGLRNSPLHF. In nucleotides, the CDR3 is TGTGCCAGTAGTATTGTGGGTTTGAGGAATTCACCCCTCCACTTT. V gene TRBV19 combines with J gene TRBJ1-6; D is ambiguous. The germline V gene encodes CDR1 LNHDA and CDR2 SQIVND (reference sequence). The CDR3 has 15 residues. Trimming shortened V by 3 bases and J by 7 bases, and 13 bases separated the two germline ends.

The V gene is TRBV21-1, the J gene TRBJ2-2; the D segment call TRBD1 is taken from the table without a DNA check. TRBV21-1 is described as a pseudogene. This CDR3 has 15 residues. The CDR3 reads CASSTGTGNTGELFF. CDR3 nucleotide sequence: TGTGCCAGCAGCACGGGGACAGGGAACACCGGGGAGCTGTTTTTT.

The chain joins TRBV19 to TRBJ1-5, with no clear D. Germline loops: CDR1 LNHDA, CDR2 SQIVND (reference sequence). The V end lost 4 bases, the J end lost 2 bases, and 12 bases lay between the germline ends. This CDR3 has 15 amino acids. As DNA, the CDR3 is TGTGCCAGTAGTAATCAGCTTGGAGGCAATCAGCCCCAGCATTTT. The encoded protein is CASSNQLGGNQPQHF.

This chain uses TRBV10-3 with TRBJ1-3, with TRBD1 as a possible D gene (6 bases). Germline CDR1 is ENHRY and CDR2 is SYGVKD. The CDR3 is 16 amino acids. Between the trimmed V and J ends, which lost 4 bases and 1 base, there was a span of 14 bases. The CDR3 sequence is CAISAGGHRSGNTIYF. The CDR3 DNA sequence: TGTGCCATCAGTGCTGGGGGCCATAGGTCTGGAAACACCATATATTTT.

This rearrangement joins TRBV5-4 to TRBJ1-5; unclear D gene. Looked up from germline, CDR1 is SGHNT and CDR2 is YYREEE (reference sequence). V lost 4 bases to trimming and J lost 4 bases, with 9 bases between them. This CDR3 comprises 13 residues. CDR3 residues: CASSREPNQPQHF. The CDR3 nucleotides are TGTGCCAGCAGCCGGGAGCCTAATCAGCCCCAGCATTTT. Using reference TRBV5-4 and TRBJ1-5 for the parts outside the CDR3, the full variable domain is ETGVTQSPTHLIKTRGQQVTLRCSSQSGHNTVSWYQQALGQGPQFIFQYYREEENGRGNFPPRFSGLQFPNYSSELNVNALELDDSALYLCASSREPNQPQHFGDGTRLSIL.

V usage is TRBV5-1 and J usage is TRBJ2-3; D possibly corresponds to TRBD2 (6 bases). The CDR3 has 16 amino acids. Trimming pared 0 bases from V and 0 bases from J, leaving 11 bases between. In germline, CDR1 is SGHRS, CDR2 YFSETQ. The CDR3 reads CASSLATSLSTDTQYF. As DNA, the CDR3 is TGCGCCAGCAGCTTGGCCACTAGCTTGAGCACAGATACGCAGTATTTT.

The rearrangement uses TRBV10-3 and TRBJ2-1; 12 nucleotides line up with TRBD2. CDR1 ENHRY and CDR2 SYGVKD come from the germline V gene. The CDR3 sequence is 17 residues long. V was pared by 1 base and J by 7 bases, with 8 bases of the junction left unmatched. The CDR3 coding sequence is TGTGCCATCAGTGAGTTCAAGACTAGCGGGAGAACAAATGAGCAGTTCTTC. This translates into CAISEFKTSGRTNEQFF.

The chain links TRBV7-2 to TRBJ1-2; possibly TRBD1 for D (6 bases). V was shortened by 5 bases and J by 3 bases, with 19 bases between the two germline ends. Looked up from germline, CDR1 is SGHTA and CDR2 is FQGNSA. The CDR3 length is 16 residues. The CDR3 nucleotides are TGTGCCAGCAGCGCCAAAGGGGGGCAGGGGCACTATGGCTACACCTTC. Encoded protein: CASSAKGGQGHYGYTF.

This clone was recorded only once. The chain is built from TRBV19 and TRBJ1-2; 12 bases are shared with TRBD1. There are 17 residues in the CDR3. Germline CDR1 and CDR2: LNHDA and SQIVND (reference sequence). The ends lost 5 bases at V and 4 bases at J; junction bases unmatched: 11. The chain's CDR3 is CASSPGTGGNLIYGYTF. CDR3 nucleotide sequence: TGTGCCAGTAGTCCCGGGACAGGGGGCAATCTTATCTATGGCTACACCTTC.

V is TRBV7-9 and J is TRBJ2-7; D is unresolved. The CDR3 is 11 amino acids. V lost 3 bases and J 4 bases, leaving 4 bases between the germline ends. Germline V gene lookup returns CDR1 SEHNR and CDR2 FQNEAQ (reference sequence). The CDR3: CASSFRYEQYF. CDR3 in DNA: TGTGCCAGCAGCTTTAGATACGAGCAGTACTTC.

V is TRBV4-1 and J is TRBJ1-1; D unresolved. The CDR3 covers 13 residues. The ends were cut back, 4 bases at V and 1 base at J, with 7 bases in the middle. The germline V gene encodes CDR1 MGHRA and CDR2 YSYEKL. The CDR3 DNA reads as TGCGCCAGCAGCCGAAGTACGAACACTGAAGCTTTCTTT. It codes for CASSRSTNTEAFF.

V and J are TRBV2 and TRBJ2-7; weak D call: TRBD1 (5 bases). The CDR3 has 13 amino acids. Trimming removed 2 bases at V and 5 bases at J, with 10 bases between. Germline assignment: CDR1 SNHLY and CDR2 FYNNEI. The CDR3 loop reads CASSETQADEQYF. Written as DNA, the CDR3 is TGTGCCAGCAGTGAAACACAGGCGGACGAGCAGTACTTC.

The chain has TRBV10-3 and TRBJ1-2; D ambiguous. Germline values: CDR1 ENHRY, CDR2 SYGVKD. The V gene lost 7 bases and the J gene lost 6 bases, with 12 bases spanning the gap. The CDR3 is 12 residues long. The CDR3 sequence is CAITSSGNGYTF. The CDR3 region has the DNA TGTGCCATCACGTCGTCGGGGAATGGCTACACCTTC.

This clone occurred once. CDR3 protein: CSAPGTRGGQETQYF. DNA of the CDR3: TGCAGCGCTCCAGGGACCCGTGGTGGGCAAGAGACCCAGTACTTC. The gene calls are TRBV29-1 and TRBJ2-5; D is tentatively TRBD1 or TRBD2 (5 bases each). The CDR3 length is 15 residues. Per germline, CDR1 SQVTM and CDR2 ANQGSEA. With 7 bases removed from V and 2 bases from J, the gap between germline ends came to 20 bases.

J is TRBJ2-2 and V is TRBV4-3, with unresolved D. The CDR3 has 13 residues. Germline values: CDR1 LGHNA, CDR2 YSLEER. V was shortened by 0 bases and J by 7 bases, with 6 bases between the two germline ends. The CDR3 DNA reads TGCGCCAGCAGCCAAGAGGGCCTCGGGGAGCTGTTTTTT. This codes for CASSQEGLGELFF.

This rearrangement joins TRBV2 to TRBJ1-2; a weak D match, TRBD1 (6 bases). Looked up from germline, CDR1 is SNHLY and CDR2 is FYNNEI. Between the trimmed V and J ends, which lost 6 bases and 4 bases, there was a span of 12 bases. This CDR3 region has 13 residues. CDR3 DNA sequence: TGTGCCAGCAGCACACAGGGCGGCTATGGCTACACCTTC. As protein: CASSTQGGYGYTF.

This sequence joins TRBV4-1 and TRBJ1-2; weak D call: TRBD1 (5 bases). CDR3 length equals 16 residues. Looked up from germline, CDR1 is MGHRA and CDR2 is YSYEKL. Trimming shortened V by 0 bases and J by 4 bases, and 15 bases separated the two germline ends. CDR3 sequence (DNA): TGCGCCAGCAGCCAAGACGGGACGTCAAGCTTCTATGGCTACACCTTC. It yields the protein CASSQDGTSSFYGYTF.

The chain is built from TRBV11-1 and TRBJ2-5; D uncertain. The V end lost 5 bases, the J end lost 1 base, and 8 bases lay between the germline ends. This CDR3 contains 13 residues. Germline V gene data show CDR1 as SGHAT and CDR2 as FQDESV (reference sequence). CDR3 sequence (DNA): TGTGCCAGCAGCCTATTTACCCAAGAGACCCAGTACTTC. Its translation: CASSLFTQETQYF.

The chain employs TRBV10-3 and TRBJ2-3; D unresolved. V was pared by 4 bases and J by 6 bases, with 11 bases between. Per the germline V gene, CDR1 is ENHRY and CDR2 is SYGVKD. This CDR3 contains 13 residues. The CDR3 sequence is CAISASSGDTQYF. The CDR3 DNA follows: TGTGCCATCAGTGCGTCCAGTGGGGATACGCAGTATTTT.

The CDR3 here is CSARVGFGYTF. The CDR3 DNA is TGCAGTGCTAGAGTCGGGTTTGGCTACACCTTC. The chain has TRBV20-1 and TRBJ1-2; no clear D gene. This CDR3 has 11 residues. The germline CDR1 and CDR2 sequences are DFQATT and SNEGSKA (reference sequence). The ends were cut back, 1 base at V and 7 bases at J, with 7 bases in the middle.

DNA for the CDR3: TGTGCCAGCAGCCCTAGCGGGCATAGCACAGATACGCAGTATTTT. Residues: CASSPSGHSTDTQYF. This chain links TRBV5-4 with TRBJ2-3, with 8 bases that match TRBD2. V lost 4 bases to trimming and J lost 0 bases; unmatched junction nucleotides: 4. There are 15 residues in the CDR3. CDR1 is SGHNT, CDR2 YYREEE, per germline (reference sequence).